This TCR beta chain emerged from a study of T cells in Graves' hyperthyroidism and ophthalmopathy. At the level of the study: Staff took peripheral blood when the initial diagnosis was made, before any treatment began.

General study points: Most clonotypes expanded in the thyroid (above 0.001) were also present in blood. Ophthalmopathy was predicted by the model a median of roughly 6.6 months ahead of onset.

Uncontrolled infection, other autoimmune disease, pregnancy and lactation each barred patients from inclusion. From germline, CDR1 is SGDLS and CDR2 YYNGEE. The CDR3 consists of 14 residues. The ends were cut back, 0 bases at V and 5 bases at J, with 12 bases in the middle. This clonotype was recorded at least ten times. Its specificity is unknown. The investigators amplified TCR beta CDR3 regions from RNA transcripts. In the first-round RT-PCR of the TCR CDR3, the HTBI primer set was used. TCRdb recomputed calls from the multiplex PCR reads with MiXCR, one row per CDR3 protein. The sample holds 600,000 or so distinct CDR3 sequences, 14% seen once.

Sequenced sample: blood. The rearrangement links TRBV9 to TRBJ2-7; the D gene could be TRBD1 or TRBD2 (5 bases each). The clonotype comes from a woman between 45 and 60 years old with Graves' ophthalmopathy. This CDR3 reads CASSVVGVSDEQYF. Here the CDR3 DNA reads TGTGCCAGCAGCGTAGTGGGGGTTAGCGACGAGCAGTACTTC.